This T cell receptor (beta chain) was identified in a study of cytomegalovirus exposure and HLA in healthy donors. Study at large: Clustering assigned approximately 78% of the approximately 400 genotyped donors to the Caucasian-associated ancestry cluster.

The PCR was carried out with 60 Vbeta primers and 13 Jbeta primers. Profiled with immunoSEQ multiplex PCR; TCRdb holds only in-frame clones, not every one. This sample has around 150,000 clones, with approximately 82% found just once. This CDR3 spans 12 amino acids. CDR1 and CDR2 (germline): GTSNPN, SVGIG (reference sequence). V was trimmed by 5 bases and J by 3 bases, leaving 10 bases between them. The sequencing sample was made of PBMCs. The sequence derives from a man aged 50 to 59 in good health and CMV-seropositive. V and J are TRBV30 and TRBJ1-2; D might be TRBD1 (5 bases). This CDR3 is CAWWTPDYGYTF. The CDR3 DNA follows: TGTGCCTGGTGGACACCCGACTATGGCTACACCTTC.